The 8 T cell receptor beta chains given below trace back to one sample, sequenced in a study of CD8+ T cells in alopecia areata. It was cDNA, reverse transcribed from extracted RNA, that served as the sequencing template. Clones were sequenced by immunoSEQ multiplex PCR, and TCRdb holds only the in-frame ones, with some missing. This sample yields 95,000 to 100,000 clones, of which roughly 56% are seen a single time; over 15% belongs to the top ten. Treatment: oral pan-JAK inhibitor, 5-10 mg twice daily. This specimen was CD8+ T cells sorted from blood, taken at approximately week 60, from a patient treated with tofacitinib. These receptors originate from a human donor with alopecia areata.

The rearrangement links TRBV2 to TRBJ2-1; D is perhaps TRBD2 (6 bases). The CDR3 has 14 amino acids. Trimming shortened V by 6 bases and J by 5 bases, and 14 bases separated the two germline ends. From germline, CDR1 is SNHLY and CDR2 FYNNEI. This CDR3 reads CASSPKRVNNEQFF. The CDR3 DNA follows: TGTGCCAGCAGCCCAAAGCGGGTAAACAATGAGCAGTTCTTC.

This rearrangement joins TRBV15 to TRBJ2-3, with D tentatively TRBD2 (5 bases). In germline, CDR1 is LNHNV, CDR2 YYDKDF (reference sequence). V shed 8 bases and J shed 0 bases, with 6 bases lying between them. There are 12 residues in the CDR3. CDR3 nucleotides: TGTGCCACCGGAGGCAGCACAGATACGCAGTATTTT. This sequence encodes CATGGSTDTQYF.

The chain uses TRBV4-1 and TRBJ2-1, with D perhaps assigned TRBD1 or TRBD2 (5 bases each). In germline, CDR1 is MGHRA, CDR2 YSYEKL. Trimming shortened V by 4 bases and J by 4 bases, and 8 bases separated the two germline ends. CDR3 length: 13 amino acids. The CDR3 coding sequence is TGCGCCAGCAGCCGGGACGGGTACAATGAGCAGTTCTTC. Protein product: CASSRDGYNEQFF.

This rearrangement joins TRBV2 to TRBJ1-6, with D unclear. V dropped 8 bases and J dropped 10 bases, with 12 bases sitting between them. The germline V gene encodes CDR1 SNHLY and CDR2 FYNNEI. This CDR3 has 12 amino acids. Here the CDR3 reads CASHREGSPLHF. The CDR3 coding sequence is TGTGCCAGCCACAGAGAGGGATCACCCCTCCACTTT.

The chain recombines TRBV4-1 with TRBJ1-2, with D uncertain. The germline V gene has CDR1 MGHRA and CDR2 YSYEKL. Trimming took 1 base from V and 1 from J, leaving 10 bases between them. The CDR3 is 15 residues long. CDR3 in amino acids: CASSQGSQDNYGYTF. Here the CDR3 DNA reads TGCGCCAGCAGCCAAGGGTCCCAGGATAACTATGGCTACACCTTC.

CDR3: CASSRLTLSYEQYF. The CDR3 bases are TGTGCCAGCAGTCGGCTTACCCTATCCTACGAGCAGTACTTC. The rearrangement links TRBV7-2 to TRBJ2-7; D unresolved. CDR3 length: 14 residues. Germline CDR1 and CDR2: SGHTA and FQGNSA. The V and J ends lost 6 bases and 1 base respectively, with 13 bases between them.

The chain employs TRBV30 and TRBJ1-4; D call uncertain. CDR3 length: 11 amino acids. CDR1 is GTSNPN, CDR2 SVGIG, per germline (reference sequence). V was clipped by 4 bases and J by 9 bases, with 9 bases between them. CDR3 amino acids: CAWMKDKKLFF. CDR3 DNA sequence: TGTGCCTGGATGAAAGATAAAAAACTGTTTTTT.

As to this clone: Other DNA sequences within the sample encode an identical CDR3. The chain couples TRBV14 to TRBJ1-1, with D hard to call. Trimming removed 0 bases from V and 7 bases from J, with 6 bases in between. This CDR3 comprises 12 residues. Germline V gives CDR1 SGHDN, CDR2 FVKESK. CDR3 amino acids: CASSQDPREAFF. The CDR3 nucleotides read TGTGCCAGCAGCCAAGATCCTCGTGAAGCTTTCTTT.